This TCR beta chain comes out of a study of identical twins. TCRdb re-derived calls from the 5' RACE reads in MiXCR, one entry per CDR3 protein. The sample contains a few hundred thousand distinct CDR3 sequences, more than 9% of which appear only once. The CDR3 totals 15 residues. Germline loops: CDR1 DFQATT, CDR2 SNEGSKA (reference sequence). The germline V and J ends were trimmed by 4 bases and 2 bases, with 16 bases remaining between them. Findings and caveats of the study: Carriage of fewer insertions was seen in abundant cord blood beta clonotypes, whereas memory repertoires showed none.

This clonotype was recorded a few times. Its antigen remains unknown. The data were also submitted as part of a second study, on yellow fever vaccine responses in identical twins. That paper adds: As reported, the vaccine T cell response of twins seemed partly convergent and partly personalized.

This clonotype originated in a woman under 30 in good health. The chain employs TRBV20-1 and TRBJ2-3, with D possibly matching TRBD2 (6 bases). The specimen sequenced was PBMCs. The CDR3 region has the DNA TGCAGTGCTATACTTAGCGGAAGGAACACAGATACGCAGTATTTT. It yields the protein CSAILSGRNTDTQYF.